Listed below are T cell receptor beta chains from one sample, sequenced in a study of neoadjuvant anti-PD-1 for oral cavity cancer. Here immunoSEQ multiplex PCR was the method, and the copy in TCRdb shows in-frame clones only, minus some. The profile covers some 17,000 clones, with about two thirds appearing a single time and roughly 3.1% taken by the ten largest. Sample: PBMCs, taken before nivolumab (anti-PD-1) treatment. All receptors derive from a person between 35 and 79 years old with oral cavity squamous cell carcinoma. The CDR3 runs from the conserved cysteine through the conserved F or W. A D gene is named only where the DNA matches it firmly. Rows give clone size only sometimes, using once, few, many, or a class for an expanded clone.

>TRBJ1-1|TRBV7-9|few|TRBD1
CASRPPGTGNTEAFF
TGTGCCAGCAGGCCACCCGGGACAGGGAACACTGAAGCTTTCTTT
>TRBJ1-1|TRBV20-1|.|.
CSAPDVPEAFF
TGCAGTGCACCGGACGTCCCTGAAGCTTTCTTT
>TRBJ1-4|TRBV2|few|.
CASSASRSIATNEKLFF
TGTGCCAGCAGTGCATCCCGAAGCATCGCAACTAATGAAAAACTGTTTTTT
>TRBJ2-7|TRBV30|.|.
CAWNQLSREQYF
TGTGCCTGGAACCAACTAAGCCGCGAGCAGTACTTC
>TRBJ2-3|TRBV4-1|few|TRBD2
CASSQDAGGRGTDTQYF
TGCGCCAGCAGCCAAGATGCCGGCGGGAGGGGGACAGATACGCAGTATTTT
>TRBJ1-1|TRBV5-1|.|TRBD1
CASSSLGTGSTEAFF
TGCGCCAGCAGCTCCCTGGGGACAGGGAGCACTGAAGCTTTCTTT
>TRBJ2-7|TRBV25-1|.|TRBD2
CASSELGLAGGSGEQYF
TGTGCCAGCAGTGAACTTGGACTAGCGGGAGGGTCGGGCGAGCAGTACTTC
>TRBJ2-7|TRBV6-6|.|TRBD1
CASSRTGSSYEQYF
TGTGCCAGCAGTAGGACAGGTAGCTCCTACGAGCAGTACTTC
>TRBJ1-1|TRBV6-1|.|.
CASSSIGNTEAFF
TGTGCCAGCAGCTCCATAGGGAACACTGAAGCTTTCTTT
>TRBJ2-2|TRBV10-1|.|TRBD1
CASSPGTGKTGELFF
TGCGCCAGCAGCCCCGGGACAGGGAAAACCGGGGAGCTGTTTTTT
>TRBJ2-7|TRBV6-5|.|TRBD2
CASRAGRSYEQYF
TGTGCCAGCAGAGCGGGACGGTCCTACGAGCAGTACTTC
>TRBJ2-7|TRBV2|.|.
CASSEKFGAIYEQYF
TGTGCCAGCAGCGAGAAATTCGGAGCTATCTACGAGCAGTACTTC
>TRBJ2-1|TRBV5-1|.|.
CASSIGGGFEQFF
TGCGCCAGCAGCATTGGGGGCGGATTTGAGCAGTTCTTC
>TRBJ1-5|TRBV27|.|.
CASSLMGQPQHF
TGTGCCAGCAGTTTAATGGGGCAGCCCCAGCATTTT
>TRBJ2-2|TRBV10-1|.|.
CASSEATGPTGELFF
TGCGCCAGCAGTGAGGCGACAGGCCCCACCGGGGAGCTGTTTTTT
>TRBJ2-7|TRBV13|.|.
CASSFTGPSYEQYF
TGTGCCAGCAGCTTTACGGGACCCTCCTACGAGCAGTACTTC
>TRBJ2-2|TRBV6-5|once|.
CASSNKAGTGELFF
TGTGCCAGCAGTAACAAAGCCGGCACCGGGGAGCTGTTTTTT
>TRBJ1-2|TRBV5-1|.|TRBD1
CASSAEQGFYGYTF
TGCGCCAGCAGCGCTGAACAGGGGTTCTATGGCTACACCTTC
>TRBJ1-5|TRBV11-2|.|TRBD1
CASSSQGSKQPQHF
TGTGCCAGCAGCTCACAGGGGAGCAAACAGCCCCAGCATTTT
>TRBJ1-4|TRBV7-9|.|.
CASSLGGSDEKLFF
TGTGCCAGCAGCTTGGGAGGTTCTGATGAAAAACTGTTTTTT
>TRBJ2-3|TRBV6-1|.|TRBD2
CASTGTSGSTDTQYF
TGTGCCAGCACCGGGACTAGCGGGAGCACAGATACGCAGTATTTT
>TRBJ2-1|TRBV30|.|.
CAWSAVFAASYNEQFF
TGTGCCTGGAGTGCCGTCTTCGCGGCTAGCTACAATGAGCAGTTCTTC
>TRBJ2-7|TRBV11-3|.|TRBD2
CASSFSGTSNEQYF
TGTGCCAGCAGCTTTTCCGGGACTAGCAACGAGCAGTACTTC
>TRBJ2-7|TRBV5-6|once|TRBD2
CASSLTAGTYEQYF
TGTGCCAGCAGCTTGACAGCGGGGACCTACGAGCAGTACTTC
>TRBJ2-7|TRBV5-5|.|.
CASTPSSRFEQYF
TGTGCCAGCACCCCCTCCTCAAGATTCGAGCAGTACTTC
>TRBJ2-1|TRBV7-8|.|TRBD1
CASSLIEGANNEQFF
TGTGCCAGCAGCTTAATCGAGGGGGCGAACAATGAGCAGTTCTTC